A single sample is the source of the 15 T cell receptor beta chains below, sequenced in a study of blood T cell repertoires in COVID-19 (dated by TCRdb to the early 2020s). Library preparation employed the immunoSEQ multiplex PCR assay. TCRdb limited this immuneACCESS table to in-frame rearrangements with V and J called. A share of clones is missing; checked studies link under half to unresolved V genes, and the rest is unexplained. The sample has over 100,000 clones on record, 80% to 85% of them singletons. The top ten clones comprise 3.5% to 4% of the sample. Sample: PBMCs or T cells enriched from blood (not recorded which). These receptors were taken from a woman aged 25 to 39 who had recovered from COVID-19.

The chain joins TRBV24-1 to TRBJ2-1; perhaps TRBD2 as D (5 bases). Trimming took 9 bases from V and 3 from J, leaving 14 bases between them. Germline V gene lookup returns CDR1 KGHDR and CDR2 SFDVKD. The CDR3 extends over 14 amino acids. CDR3 nucleotides: TGTGCCACCGCTGGACTTGGCGGCTACAATGAGCAGTTCTTC. Translated: CATAGLGGYNEQFF.

This clone was detected once. The J gene is TRBJ2-3, the V gene TRBV29-1, with a tentative D call TRBD1 (5 bases). The CDR3 runs to 13 residues. Trimming shortened V by 6 bases and J by 2 bases, and 12 bases separated the two germline ends. Germline V gene lookup returns CDR1 SQVTM and CDR2 ANQGSEA. In DNA form, the CDR3 reads TGCAGCGTGAGGACACTACTCACAGATACGCAGTATTTT. It translates to CSVRTLLTDTQYF.

The J gene is TRBJ2-2, the V gene TRBV7-9; D might be TRBD2 (6 bases). CDR3 length equals 15 residues. CDR1 and CDR2 from the germline V gene are SEHNR and FQNEAQ (reference sequence). Trimming removed 3 bases from V and 3 bases from J, with 11 bases in between. The CDR3, as DNA: TGTGCCAGCAGCTTGATTAGCGGATACACCGGGGAGCTGTTTTTT. Residues: CASSLISGYTGELFF.

V is TRBV27 and J is TRBJ2-6; D unresolved. The CDR3 is made up of 17 amino acids. V shed 1 base and J shed 0 bases, with 10 bases lying between them. Germline CDR1 reads MNHEY; CDR2 reads SMNVEV (reference sequence). The DNA of the CDR3 is TGTGCCAGCAGTTTATTTTTAGGAGTCTCTGGGGCCAACGTCCTGACTTTC. The encoded protein is CASSLFLGVSGANVLTF. Supplemented by reference TRBV27 and TRBJ2-6, the full variable domain reads EAQVTQNPRYLITVTGKKLTVTCSQNMNHEYMSWYRQDPGLGLRQIYYSMNVEVTDKGDVPEGYKVSRKEKRNFPLILESPSPNQTSLYFCASSLFLGVSGANVLTFGAGSRLTVL.

This chain joins TRBV30 and TRBJ2-2; 7 bases are shared with TRBD2. This CDR3 region has 15 residues. V shed 2 bases and J 7 bases; nucleotides not matched to a gene: 10. The V gene's germline CDR1 is GTSNPN and CDR2 SVGIG (reference sequence). The CDR3 reads CAWSSWTRGLGELFF. CDR3 DNA sequence: TGTGCCTGGAGTTCCTGGACTAGGGGACTCGGGGAGCTGTTTTTT.

The gene calls are TRBV5-1 and TRBJ1-2; TRBD1 is a possible D gene (5 bases). Germline loops: CDR1 SGHRS, CDR2 YFSETQ. Trimming stripped 0 bases from V and 2 bases from J, with 11 bases between. The CDR3 sequence is 15 residues long. The CDR3 coding sequence is TGCGCCAGCAGCTTGGAGCAGGGAAGAAACTATGGCTACACCTTC. This encodes CASSLEQGRNYGYTF.

The chain joins TRBV30 to TRBJ1-5; tentative D call: TRBD1 (6 bases). Germline CDR1 and CDR2: GTSNPN and SVGIG (reference sequence). V dropped 3 bases and J dropped 3 bases, with 9 bases sitting between them. This CDR3 contains 13 residues. CDR3 coding DNA: TGTGCCTGGAGAGGACAGCTCAATCAGCCCCAGCATTTT. It specifies CAWRGQLNQPQHF.

The V and J genes are TRBV5-1 and TRBJ2-2; 9 bases agree with TRBD2. Germline V gene sequence: CDR1 SGHRS, CDR2 YFSETQ. The CDR3 covers 16 residues. Trimming took 0 bases from V and 5 from J; bases not matched to a gene: 5. The CDR3 nucleotides read TGCGCCAGCAGCTTGGGGCTGACTAGCGGTACCGGGGAGCTGTTTTTT. This sequence encodes CASSLGLTSGTGELFF.

V gene TRBV27 combines with J gene TRBJ2-3; D is perhaps TRBD1 (5 bases). The CDR3 runs to 12 residues. Germline CDR1 reads MNHEY; CDR2 reads SMNVEV (reference sequence). Trimming left V 6 bases short and J 5 bases short, with 9 bases between. The CDR3 reads CASRSQGDTQYF. CDR3 bases: TGTGCCAGCAGGAGCCAGGGAGATACGCAGTATTTT.

V and J are TRBV5-1 and TRBJ2-1; 8 positions match TRBD2. The CDR3 covers 14 residues. In germline, CDR1 is SGHRS, CDR2 YFSETQ. V shed 0 bases, J shed 10 bases, and the junction held 6 bases outside the gene matches. The CDR3 loop is CASSLVTTGGEQFF. CDR3 in DNA: TGCGCCAGCAGCTTGGTGACGACGGGAGGGGAGCAGTTCTTC. Filled out from reference TRBV5-1 and TRBJ2-1, the complete variable domain reads KAGVTQTPRYLIKTRGQQVTLSCSPISGHRSVSWYQQTPGQGLQFLFEYFSETQRNKGNFPGRFSGRQFSNSRSEMNVSTLELGDSALYLCASSLVTTGGEQFFGPGTRLTVL.

This chain uses TRBV30 with TRBJ2-7; 8 bases map to TRBD1. V shed 0 bases, J shed 0 bases, and the junction held 7 bases outside the gene matches. Looked up from germline, CDR1 is GTSNPN and CDR2 is SVGIG (reference sequence). The CDR3 runs 16 residues. Written as DNA, the CDR3 is TGTGCCTGGAGTGTAAGGGCAGGGGGCCGCTCCTACGAGCAGTACTTC. This encodes CAWSVRAGGRSYEQYF.

The chain recombines TRBV14 with TRBJ1-1; TRBD1 matches at 9 bases. The CDR3 totals 16 residues. CDR1 and CDR2 (germline): SGHDN, FVKESK. V lost 4 bases to trimming and J lost 1 base; unmatched junction nucleotides: 7. In DNA form, the CDR3 reads TGTGCCAGCAGCCTCCGGACAGGGGCTTCGAACACTGAAGCTTTCTTT. Translating it yields CASSLRTGASNTEAFF.

The chain employs TRBV9 and TRBJ2-3, with 7 nucleotides matching TRBD1. Germline CDR1 is SGDLS and CDR2 is YYNGEE. This CDR3 is built from 15 residues. V trimming: 0 bases; J trimming: 6 bases; junction bases outside the gene matches: 7. Written as DNA, the CDR3 is TGTGCCAGCAGCGTAGATCCAGGGGGAGCGGATACGCAGTATTTT. Protein sequence: CASSVDPGGADTQYF.

The chain links TRBV7-2 to TRBJ2-1; possibly TRBD2 for D (6 bases). Germline V gives CDR1 SGHTA, CDR2 FQGNSA. V was clipped by 0 bases and J by 0 bases, with 12 bases between them. This CDR3 region has 17 residues. The DNA of the CDR3 is TGTGCCAGCAGCTTAGCGCGAGGACTAAGCTCCTACAATGAGCAGTTCTTC. Translated: CASSLARGLSSYNEQFF.

The V and J genes are TRBV18 and TRBJ2-2; TRBD1 aligns across 7 bases. The germline V gene encodes CDR1 KGHSH and CDR2 LQKENI. CDR3 length: 20 residues. V shed 1 base, J shed 0 bases, and the junction held 14 bases outside the gene matches. The CDR3 is CASSPRIAHSGQSNTGELFF. As DNA, the CDR3 is TGTGCCAGCTCACCACGGATTGCCCACTCGGGACAGTCGAACACCGGGGAGCTGTTTTTT.